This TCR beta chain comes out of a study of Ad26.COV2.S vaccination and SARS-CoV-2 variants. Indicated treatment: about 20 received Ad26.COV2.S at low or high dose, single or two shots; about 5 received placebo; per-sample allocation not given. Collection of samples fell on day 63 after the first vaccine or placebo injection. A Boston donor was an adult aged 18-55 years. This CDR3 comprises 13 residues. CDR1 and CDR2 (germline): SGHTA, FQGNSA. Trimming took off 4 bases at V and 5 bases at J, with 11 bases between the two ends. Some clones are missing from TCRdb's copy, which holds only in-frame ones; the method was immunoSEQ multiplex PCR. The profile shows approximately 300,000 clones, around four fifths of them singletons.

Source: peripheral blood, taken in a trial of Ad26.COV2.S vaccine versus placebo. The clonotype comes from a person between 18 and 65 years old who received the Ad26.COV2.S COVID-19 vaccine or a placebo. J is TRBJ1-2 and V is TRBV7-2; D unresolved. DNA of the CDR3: TGTGCCAGCAGCTCACCTCCGGTTTATGGCTACACCTTC. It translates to CASSSPPVYGYTF.